This T cell receptor (beta chain) was found in a study of shared clonotypes between healthy human individuals. Study details: Donor ages ranged 18 to 49 years: a couple of women, a few men.

The method was immunoSEQ multiplex PCR; TCRdb's version includes in-frame clones alone and lacks a portion of them. This sample has millions of clones, with approximately 93% found just once. The CDR3 loop spans 12 amino acids. The V gene lost 7 bases and the J gene lost 9 bases, with 14 bases spanning the gap. Germline CDR1 and CDR2: MDHEN and SYDVKM. The material sequenced was naive CD4+ T cells from PBMCs. Regarding subset: CD45RA+ positively selected. This clonotype was sampled from a man aged 18 to 30 in good health. Some clones in this sample may be carry-over from other donors' samples. This chain uses TRBV28 with TRBJ2-3; D is ambiguous. The CDR3 bases are TGTGCCAGCACCACCCGGAAGCAAACGCAGTATTTT. Its protein product is CASTTRKQTQYF.